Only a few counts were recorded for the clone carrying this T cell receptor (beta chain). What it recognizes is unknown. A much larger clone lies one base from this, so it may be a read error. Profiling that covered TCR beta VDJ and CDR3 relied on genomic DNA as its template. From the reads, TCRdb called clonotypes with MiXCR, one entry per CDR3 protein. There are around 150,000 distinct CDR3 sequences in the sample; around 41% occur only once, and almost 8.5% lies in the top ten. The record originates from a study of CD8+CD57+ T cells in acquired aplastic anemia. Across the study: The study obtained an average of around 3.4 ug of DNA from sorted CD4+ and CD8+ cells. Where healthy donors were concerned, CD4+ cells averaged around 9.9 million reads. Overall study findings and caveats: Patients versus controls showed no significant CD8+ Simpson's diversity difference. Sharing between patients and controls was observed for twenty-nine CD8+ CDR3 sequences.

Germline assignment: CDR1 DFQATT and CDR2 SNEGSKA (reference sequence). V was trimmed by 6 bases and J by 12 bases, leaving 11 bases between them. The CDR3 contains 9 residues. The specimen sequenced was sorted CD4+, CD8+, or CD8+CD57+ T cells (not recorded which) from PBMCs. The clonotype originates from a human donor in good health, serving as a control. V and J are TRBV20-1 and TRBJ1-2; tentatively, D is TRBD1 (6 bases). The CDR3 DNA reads TGCAGTGCCGGGGGGGGCCACACCTTC. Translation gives CSAGGGHTF.